Detailed here is one T cell receptor (beta chain). Its antigen is undetermined. The record originates from a study of T cell responses to AZD1222 COVID-19 vaccine. Study-wide points: It should be noted that donors were predominantly white British and more often female, and clonal diversity was possibly underestimated. Nearly half of spike-specific TCRs reportedly target variant regions that are unmutated in the B.1.351 and B.1.1.7 variants. At baseline, just 6 or 7 AZD1222 recipients tested seropositive.

The CDR3 runs 13 residues. The V gene lost 4 bases and the J gene lost 8 bases, with 9 bases spanning the gap. Germline-derived CDR1 and CDR2 are MNHEY and SMNVEV (reference sequence). The repertoire was sequenced with immunoSEQ multiplex PCR; TCRdb's copy has only in-frame clones and lacks some. Of some 150,000 clones in the sample, approximately 95% were seen once. The chain employs TRBV27 and TRBJ1-6; D remains unclear. Sequencing used peripheral blood, obtained on day 0 of MenACWY control vaccination. The sequence derives from an adult in good health. Written as DNA, the CDR3 is TGTGCCAGCAGTTCCCTACTTGATTCACCCCTCCACTTT. Encoded protein: CASSSLLDSPLHF.